The 29 T cell receptor beta chains reported below all come from one sample, sequenced in a study of cytotoxic CD8 clonotypes in ibrutinib-treated CLL. Sequencing was performed with immunoSEQ multiplex PCR; in TCRdb, only in-frame clones are kept and a portion is missing. The sample has some 4,000 clones, 75% to 85% seen once. This specimen was PBMCs, taken before ibrutinib treatment. These receptors were obtained from a human donor with chronic lymphocytic leukemia.

This clone was counted once. This chain links TRBV7-2 with TRBJ1-1, with a weak D call TRBD1 (5 bases). The CDR3 sequence is 17 residues long. CDR1 and CDR2 (germline): SGHTA, FQGNSA. Trimming stripped 2 bases from V and 1 base from J, with 17 bases between. CDR3 nucleotides: TGTGCCAGCAGCTTAAACGCTTTGGGGGGGTCGAACACTGAAGCTTTCTTT. It yields the protein CASSLNALGGSNTEAFF.

This clone was counted once. This sequence joins TRBV6-1 and TRBJ2-7, with D tentatively TRBD1 or TRBD2 (6 bases each). The CDR3 totals 14 residues. The germline V gene encodes CDR1 MNHNS and CDR2 SASEGT. The ends were cut back, 1 base at V and 2 bases at J, with 9 bases in the middle. This CDR3 is CASSEVRGPYEQYF. CDR3 nucleotide sequence: TGTGCCAGCAGTGAAGTTCGGGGGCCCTACGAGCAGTACTTC.

The rearrangement joins TRBV2 to TRBJ1-5, with a tentative D call TRBD1 (5 bases). CDR1 is SNHLY, CDR2 FYNNEI, per germline. Trimming stripped 2 bases from V and 0 bases from J, with 14 bases between. This CDR3 is built from 17 residues. The CDR3 here is CASSERQGKVSNQPQHF. The CDR3 bases are TGTGCCAGCAGTGAAAGGCAGGGAAAAGTTAGCAATCAGCCCCAGCATTTT. Variable domain in full (rest from reference TRBV2 and TRBJ1-5): EPEVTQTPSHQVTQMGQEVILRCVPISNHLYFYWYRQILGQKVEFLVSFYNNEISEKSEIFDDQFSVERPDGSNFTLKIRSTKLEDSAMYFCASSERQGKVSNQPQHFGDGTRLSIL.

CDR3 protein: CAIRASGRQYNEQFF. CDR3 in DNA: TGTGCCATCAGGGCTAGCGGGAGGCAGTACAATGAGCAGTTCTTC. The chain couples TRBV10-3 to TRBJ2-1; 11 nucleotides agree with TRBD2. The junction had 5 bases not matched to a gene; V was cut back by 6 bases and J by 4 bases. The CDR3 spans 15 residues. Germline V gives CDR1 ENHRY, CDR2 SYGVKD.

The chain recombines TRBV5-1 with TRBJ2-5, with D unclear. The CDR3 has 14 residues. Germline V CDR1 and CDR2: SGHRS, YFSETQ. The V end was cut by 0 bases, the J end by 5 bases, with 11 bases between. DNA for the CDR3: TGCGCCAGCAGCTTGGGGGATACTTACGAGACCCAGTACTTC. It codes for CASSLGDTYETQYF. Combining the CDR3 with reference TRBV5-1 and TRBJ2-5 gives the whole variable domain KAGVTQTPRYLIKTRGQQVTLSCSPISGHRSVSWYQQTPGQGLQFLFEYFSETQRNKGNFPGRFSGRQFSNSRSEMNVSTLELGDSALYLCASSLGDTYETQYFGPGTRLLVL.

The rearrangement joins TRBV14 to TRBJ1-3; D perhaps matches TRBD1 (5 bases). The CDR3 consists of 15 residues. V was shortened by 3 bases and J by 0 bases, with 9 bases between the two germline ends. Germline-derived CDR1 and CDR2 are SGHDN and FVKESK. The CDR3 loop reads CASSQEDSSGNTIYF. Here the CDR3 DNA reads TGTGCCAGCAGCCAGGAAGACAGCTCTGGAAACACCATATATTTT.

The chain combines TRBV5-1 with TRBJ2-1, with 13 bases fitting TRBD2. In germline, CDR1 is SGHRS, CDR2 YFSETQ. Trimming at V came to 4 bases and at J to 9 bases, leaving 4 bases not matched to a gene. This CDR3 is built from 14 residues. Written as DNA, the CDR3 is TGCGCCAGCAGCGCGGGACTAGCGGGACCTGAGCAGTTCTTC. Translated, it gives CASSAGLAGPEQFF.

V is TRBV5-1 and J is TRBJ2-1; the match to TRBD1 covers 9 bases. Germline CDR1 and CDR2: SGHRS and YFSETQ. The CDR3 consists of 15 residues. After removal of 3 bases from V and 4 bases from J, the junction contained 5 bases not matched to a gene. The CDR3 nucleotides are TGCGCCAGCAGCTCAACAGGGGGCTGGTACAATGAGCAGTTCTTC. Its protein is CASSSTGGWYNEQFF.

The rearrangement links TRBV10-1 to TRBJ2-1, with D perhaps TRBD1 (5 bases). The V end lost 9 bases, the J end lost 3 bases, and 18 bases lay between the germline ends. Germline assignment: CDR1 WNHNN and CDR2 SYGVQD (reference sequence). This CDR3 contains 15 residues. CDR3 nucleotide sequence: TGCGCCAGTTCCGATGGGGCCGCCGGCTACAATGAGCAGTTCTTC. This codes for CASSDGAAGYNEQFF.

V and J are TRBV6-5 and TRBJ2-3, with 7 bases matching TRBD2. After removal of 6 bases from V and 4 bases from J, the junction contained 7 bases not matched to a gene. Germline V gene sequence: CDR1 MNHEY, CDR2 SVGAGI. CDR3 size: 14 residues. The chain's CDR3 is CASRAGGDSDTQYF. The CDR3 DNA is TGTGCCAGCAGGGCTGGGGGGGATTCAGATACGCAGTATTTT.

The CDR3 coding sequence is TGTGCCAGCAGCCGGCAGGTAAACACTGAAGCTTTCTTT. Translating it yields CASSRQVNTEAFF. This chain joins TRBV7-9 and TRBJ1-1, with D uncertain. Germline V gives CDR1 SEHNR, CDR2 FQNEAQ (reference sequence). V lost 5 bases to trimming and J lost 2 bases, with 9 bases between them. This CDR3 contains 13 residues. The whole variable domain, remainder taken from reference TRBV7-9 and TRBJ1-1, is DTGVSQNPRHKITKRGQNVTFRCDPISEHNRLYWYRQTLGQGPEFLTYFQNEAQLEKSRLLSDRFSAERPKGSFSTLEIQRTEQGDSAMYLCASSRQVNTEAFFGQGTRLTVV.

V usage is TRBV7-9 and J usage is TRBJ2-5, with D perhaps TRBD2 (6 bases). The CDR3 contains 14 residues. Trimming stripped 5 bases from V and 3 bases from J, with 13 bases between. Germline V CDR1 and CDR2: SEHNR, FQNEAQ (reference sequence). This CDR3 reads CASSPEWREETQYF. The CDR3 DNA follows: TGTGCCAGCAGCCCCGAGTGGAGGGAAGAGACCCAGTACTTC.

The chain combines TRBV4-2 with TRBJ2-7; TRBD1 matches 8 bases. The V and J ends lost 4 bases and 5 bases, in that order; junction bases with no gene match: 10. The CDR3 is made up of 15 amino acids. Germline V gene lookup returns CDR1 LGHNA and CDR2 YNFKEQ. CDR3 region: CASSPQEDREDEQYF. CDR3 sequence (DNA): TGTGCCAGCAGCCCCCAGGAGGACAGGGAAGACGAGCAGTACTTC.

The rearrangement links TRBV4-1 to TRBJ2-7, with TRBD1 matching over 10 bases. The germline CDR1 and CDR2 sequences are MGHRA and YSYEKL. CDR3 length: 16 residues. With 2 bases clipped from V and 2 bases from J, the junction kept 6 bases outside the gene matches. CDR3 nucleotide sequence: TGCGCCAGCAGCCAAAGAGACAGGGGGCGGGCCTACGAGCAGTACTTC. Residues: CASSQRDRGRAYEQYF.

The gene calls are TRBV30 and TRBJ2-7, with TRBD1 identical over 9 bases. Germline values: CDR1 GTSNPN, CDR2 SVGIG (reference sequence). This CDR3 contains 12 residues. In DNA form, the CDR3 reads TGTGCACTACAGGGGGCATCCTACGAGCAGTACTTC. Translating gives CALQGASYEQYF.

The chain uses TRBV29-1 and TRBJ2-4; 7 bases map to TRBD1. Germline CDR1 and CDR2: SQVTM and ANQGSEA. The junction had 3 bases not matched to a gene; V was cut back by 2 bases and J by 5 bases. The CDR3 consists of 13 residues. CDR3 sequence: CSVERQGENIQYF. CDR3 nucleotides: TGCAGCGTTGAAAGACAGGGTGAAAACATTCAGTACTTC. Based on the CDR3 plus reference TRBV29-1 and TRBJ2-4, the full variable domain is SAVISQKPSRDICQRGTSLTIQCQVDSQVTMMFWYRQQPGQSLTLIATANQGSEATYESGFVIDKFPISRPNLTFSTLTVSNMSPEDSSIYLCSVERQGENIQYFGAGTRLSVL.

This clone was seen once. The chain links TRBV6-1 to TRBJ1-4, with no clear D. This CDR3 has 13 residues. Germline CDR1 reads MNHNS; CDR2 reads SASEGT. Trimming left V 7 bases short and J 6 bases short, with 12 bases between. CDR3 protein: CASTLLGDEKLFF. The CDR3 DNA is TGTGCCAGCACCTTACTCGGGGATGAAAAACTGTTTTTT.

This clone has only one observation. DNA for the CDR3: TGTGCCAGCAGTGGGGGGTCAGGCGTACAGACCCAGTACTTC. Encoded protein: CASSGGSGVQTQYF. This sequence joins TRBV2 and TRBJ2-5; D tentatively reads TRBD1 or TRBD2 (5 bases each). Trimming removed 4 bases from V and 6 bases from J, with 15 bases in between. Germline V lookup: CDR1 SNHLY, CDR2 FYNNEI. The CDR3 covers 14 residues.

The chain is built from TRBV7-8 and TRBJ2-3; D gene unclear. V lost 2 bases and J lost 7, with 4 bases in between. The CDR3 contains 11 residues. Germline CDR1 is SGHVS and CDR2 is FQNEAQ. The CDR3 DNA reads TGTGCCAGCAGCTTAACTTATACGCAGTATTTT. Protein: CASSLTYTQYF. The full variable domain, its missing parts supplied by reference TRBV7-8 and TRBJ2-3, is GAGVSQSPRYKVAKRGQDVALRCDPISGHVSLFWYQQALGQGPEFLTYFQNEAQLDKSGLPSDRFFAERPEGSVSTLKIQRTQQEDSAVYLCASSLTYTQYFGPGTRLTVL.

The J gene is TRBJ1-1, the V gene TRBV10-2; the D gene is possibly TRBD1 (6 bases). The V gene lost 5 bases and the J gene lost 2 bases, with 12 bases spanning the gap. The germline CDR1 and CDR2 sequences are WSHSY and SAAADI. CDR3 length: 14 residues. DNA for the CDR3: TGCGCCAGCAGTCCCGGGGGCGGAAACACTGAAGCTTTCTTT. It specifies CASSPGGGNTEAFF.

In this sample, this clone turned up once. J is TRBJ2-7 and V is TRBV28; 7 bases line up with TRBD2. Looked up from germline, CDR1 is MDHEN and CDR2 is SYDVKM. V lost 7 bases and J lost 4; bases outside the gene matches: 10. The CDR3 contains 14 residues. The CDR3 DNA follows: TGTGCCAGCAATCCCGGCGGGAGAGGGTACGAGCAGTACTTC. It specifies CASNPGGRGYEQYF.

The CDR3 DNA reads as TGTGCCATCAGGGCCCAGGGGGCGATGGGCACTGAAGCTTTCTTT. Its translation is CAIRAQGAMGTEAFF. V is TRBV10-3 and J is TRBJ1-1; the match to TRBD1 covers 8 bases. Germline V gives CDR1 ENHRY, CDR2 SYGVKD. J gave up 4 bases and V 6 bases, and 10 bases lay outside the gene matches. This CDR3 spans 15 amino acids.

A remark on this clone: An end of the junction differs from the germline gene, which may be a read error. V usage is TRBV9 and J usage is TRBJ1-1, with 9 positions matching TRBD1. CDR3 length equals 12 residues. CDR1 is SGDLS and CDR2 is YYNGEE in the germline V gene. The CDR3, as DNA: TGTGCCAGCAGCCGCCGGGACAGGGAGGTCCTCTTT. Translation: CASSRRDREVLF.

In its sample, this clone was seen once. The rearrangement joins TRBV6-4 to TRBJ2-1; D gene unclear. Germline V gene sequence: CDR1 MRHNA, CDR2 SNTAGT. The CDR3 has 15 amino acids. Trimming left V 0 bases short and J 0 bases short, with 6 bases between. DNA for the CDR3: TGTGCCAGCAGTGACTCAGGTAGCTCCTACAATGAGCAGTTCTTC. This gives the protein CASSDSGSSYNEQFF.

This clone showed up just once. This chain links TRBV19 with TRBJ2-7; the D is unclear. Germline assignment: CDR1 LNHDA and CDR2 SQIVND (reference sequence). The CDR3 is 15 residues long. The V gene lost 0 bases and the J gene lost 6 bases, with 15 bases spanning the gap. The CDR3 region is CASSIDYRSPGEQYF. In nucleotides, the CDR3 is TGTGCCAGTAGTATAGACTACAGATCGCCTGGCGAGCAGTACTTC.

This rearrangement joins TRBV18 to TRBJ2-6; 7 bases match TRBD2. The V and J ends lost 2 bases and 2 bases, in that order; junction bases with no gene match: 9. CDR3 length equals 18 residues. Germline V CDR1 and CDR2: KGHSH, LQKENI. This CDR3 is CASSPSLGGSPGANVLTF. In DNA form, the CDR3 reads TGTGCCAGCTCACCATCTCTAGGCGGGAGTCCTGGGGCCAACGTCCTGACTTTC.

The rearrangement joins TRBV30 to TRBJ2-1, with 11 bases fitting TRBD2. Germline V gives CDR1 GTSNPN, CDR2 SVGIG (reference sequence). V was clipped by 3 bases and J by 12 bases; unmatched bases: 10. The CDR3 runs 14 residues. The CDR3, as DNA: TGTGCCTGGAGGTCTAGCGGGAGGCCACCGGGGCAGTTCTTC. This gives the protein CAWRSSGRPPGQFF.

The rearrangement joins TRBV7-9 to TRBJ2-1, with D unresolved. V dropped 5 bases and J dropped 4 bases, with 9 bases sitting between them. In germline, CDR1 is SEHNR, CDR2 FQNEAQ (reference sequence). The CDR3 runs to 13 residues. CDR3 coding DNA: TGTGCCAGCAGCCCGACGGTTTACAATGAGCAGTTCTTC. Its translation is CASSPTVYNEQFF.

The chain uses TRBV27 and TRBJ2-1; 8 bases align to TRBD2. The CDR3 length is 14 residues. Germline CDR1 and CDR2: MNHEY and SMNVEV (reference sequence). The V and J ends lost 9 bases and 8 bases, in that order; junction bases with no gene match: 12. CDR3 bases: TGTGCCAGTGGGGTGACTAGCGTTGGGTATGAGCAGTTCTTC. Residues: CASGVTSVGYEQFF.